This T cell receptor (beta chain) was sequenced for a study of early T cells in non-severe SARS-CoV-2 infection. TCRdb processed the 5' RACE reads anew with MiXCR; each CDR3 protein has one entry. The data show under 30,000 distinct CDR3 sequences, around 4% seen once. The ends were cut back, 3 bases at V and 2 bases at J, with 8 bases in the middle. Germline V gene lookup returns CDR1 KGHSH and CDR2 LQKENI. CDR3 length equals 14 residues. This clonotype was observed at least ten times. What was sequenced was whole blood. This TCR was sampled from an adult who was a healthcare worker with PCR-confirmed SARS-CoV-2 infection or an uninfected control (not recorded which). The V and J genes are TRBV18 and TRBJ1-3, with a tentative D call TRBD1 (6 bases). The CDR3 nucleotides read TGTGCCAGCTCACCTCGGGGGCCTGGAAACACCATATATTTT. Protein: CASSPRGPGNTIYF.